These 29 T cell receptor beta chains share one sample of origin, sequenced in a study of coeliac disease (dated by TCRdb to the early 2020s). No antigens are known for them. What the study reported, not specific to this receptor: Active coeliac intraepithelial and lamina propria samples had lower TRB and TRG repertoire clonality than controls, suggesting that diverse T cells were recruited.

Receptors were amplified or captured by the immunoSEQ multiplex PCR assay. TCRdb's version of the immuneACCESS table is confined to in-frame rearrangements and falls short of the full clone set. An unresolved V gene accounts for under half of the shortfall where checked; the remainder is of unknown origin. The sample yields about 6,700 clones; approximately 64% were counted once. The ten largest clones capture 4.3% of the sample. The sequencing sample was made of lamina propria lymphocytes from the gut. In light of the paper, this sample's cell subset or site label describes: lamina propria cell (LPC) fraction of small intestinal biopsy. These receptor sequences come from a woman under 30 with active celiac disease.

The J gene is TRBJ2-2, the V gene TRBV5-6; D gene ambiguous. Germline-derived CDR1 and CDR2 are SGHDT and YYEEEE. The CDR3 is 14 residues long. Trimming removed 0 bases from V and 3 bases from J, with 6 bases in between. The CDR3 loop reads CASSLGQYTGELFF. The CDR3 nucleotides read TGTGCCAGCAGCTTGGGGCAGTACACCGGGGAGCTGTTTTTT. Complete variable domain (other parts from reference TRBV5-6 and TRBJ2-2): DAGVTQSPTHLIKTRGQQVTLRCSPKSGHDTVSWYQQALGQGPQFIFQYYEEEERQRGNFPDRFSGHQFPNYSSELNVNALLLGDSALYLCASSLGQYTGELFFGEGSRLTVL.

This clone was seen more than once but under ten times. This chain joins TRBV6-6 and TRBJ2-7, with a tentative D call TRBD2 (6 bases). The V gene lost 5 bases and the J gene lost 0 bases, with 8 bases spanning the gap. CDR3 length: 13 residues. Germline V gene lookup returns CDR1 MNHNY and CDR2 SVGAGI (reference sequence). CDR3: CASSRGNSYEQYF. CDR3 DNA sequence: TGTGCCAGCAGTCGGGGGAACTCCTACGAGCAGTACTTC.

This clone is classed as medium-sized (0.01 to 0.1%). V gene TRBV5-1 combines with J gene TRBJ2-7, with TRBD1 as a possible D gene (6 bases). Trimming cost V 0 bases and J 1 base, with 14 bases left between them. Germline V lookup: CDR1 SGHRS, CDR2 YFSETQ. The CDR3 sequence is 16 residues long. The CDR3 reads CASSLEGTPASYEQYF. Here the CDR3 DNA reads TGCGCCAGCAGCTTGGAGGGGACACCCGCATCCTACGAGCAGTACTTC.

The chain employs TRBV2 and TRBJ1-1; D ambiguous. Germline CDR1 SNHLY, CDR2 FYNNEI. The length of the CDR3 is 15 residues. V was pared by 4 bases and J by 1 base, with 13 bases between. CDR3 amino acids: CASSGGRHPNTEAFF. CDR3 nucleotide sequence: TGTGCCAGCAGTGGAGGGCGACACCCGAACACTGAAGCTTTCTTT.

The chain combines TRBV5-1 with TRBJ2-5; D gene ambiguous. V lost 0 bases, J lost 5 bases, and 14 bases lay in between. This CDR3 comprises 15 residues. The V gene's germline CDR1 is SGHRS and CDR2 YFSETQ. This CDR3 is CASSLEETLKETQYF. Here the CDR3 DNA reads TGCGCCAGCAGCTTGGAGGAGACCCTGAAGGAGACCCAGTACTTC.

V gene TRBV6-1 combines with J gene TRBJ1-1; 8 nucleotides line up with TRBD1. V trimming: 2 bases; J trimming: 4 bases; junction bases outside the gene matches: 6. This CDR3 comprises 15 residues. Per the germline V gene, CDR1 is MNHNS and CDR2 is SASEGT. CDR3 in DNA: TGTGCCAGCAGTGAAAGTAAGGACAGGGCCACTGAAGCTTTCTTT. It yields the protein CASSESKDRATEAFF.

This clone was seen just once. V usage is TRBV5-1 and J usage is TRBJ1-2; TRBD1 matches at 11 bases. V lost 4 bases and J lost 8; bases outside the gene matches: 16. This CDR3 has 17 amino acids. Germline CDR1 SGHRS, CDR2 YFSETQ. The CDR3: CASSLRRTGGALIGYTF. In DNA, the CDR3 is TGCGCCAGCAGCCTACGACGGACAGGGGGCGCTTTAATAGGCTACACCTTC.

V gene TRBV19 combines with J gene TRBJ1-2; D is perhaps TRBD1 (5 bases). The CDR3 has 13 amino acids. Trimming stripped 7 bases from V and 4 bases from J, with 13 bases between. Germline CDR1 LNHDA, CDR2 SQIVND (reference sequence). The CDR3 loop is CASKQDHLYGYTF. The DNA of the CDR3 is TGTGCCAGTAAACAGGATCATCTCTATGGCTACACCTTC.

This clone was seen only a few times. The rearrangement uses TRBV4-2 and TRBJ1-2; TRBD1 aligns across 9 bases. CDR1 and CDR2 (germline): LGHNA, YNFKEQ. This CDR3 is 15 amino acids long. With 2 bases clipped from V and 6 bases from J, the junction kept 7 bases outside the gene matches. The CDR3 nucleotides read TGTGCCAGCAGCCAAACGACAGGGGGTCGGCATGGCTACACCTTC. Translation gives CASSQTTGGRHGYTF.

The genes are TRBV4-2 and TRBJ1-1; tentative D call: TRBD1 (6 bases). Per the germline V gene, CDR1 is LGHNA and CDR2 is YNFKEQ. This CDR3 has 14 amino acids. V lost 2 bases, J lost 4 bases, and 11 bases lay in between. In nucleotides, the CDR3 is TGTGCCAGCAGCCAAACTGCAGGGGCCACTGAAGCTTTCTTT. Its protein product is CASSQTAGATEAFF.

A few counts support this clone. The chain recombines TRBV6-1 with TRBJ2-3; the D is unclear. CDR1 and CDR2 (germline): MNHNS, SASEGT. V lost 2 bases and J 4 bases, leaving 13 bases between the germline ends. The CDR3 is 15 amino acids. CDR3 residues: CASSEPASAADTQYF. The CDR3 bases are TGTGCCAGCAGTGAACCAGCGTCGGCGGCAGATACGCAGTATTTT.

The chain carries TRBV5-1 and TRBJ2-7; D gene unclear. CDR3 length equals 15 residues. V lost 4 bases to trimming and J lost 3 bases, with 17 bases between them. Germline assignment: CDR1 SGHRS and CDR2 YFSETQ. The CDR3 here is CASSQYSGSLYEQYF. The CDR3 DNA reads TGCGCCAGCAGCCAATATTCCGGGTCCCTCTACGAGCAGTACTTC.

The V and J genes are TRBV6-6 and TRBJ1-1; D is uncertain. The CDR3 totals 13 residues. The V gene lost 5 bases and the J gene lost 4 bases, with 11 bases spanning the gap. Germline V lookup: CDR1 MNHNY, CDR2 SVGAGI (reference sequence). Here the CDR3 DNA reads TGTGCCAGCAGTCAGGTGGGAGGCACTGAAGCTTTCTTT. It translates to CASSQVGGTEAFF.

The CDR3 is CASSSLRGQGYTEAFF. CDR3 DNA sequence: TGTGCCAGCAGCTCTCTCAGGGGACAGGGGTATACTGAAGCTTTCTTT. V and J are TRBV4-2 and TRBJ1-1, with 10 bases matching TRBD1. From germline, CDR1 is LGHNA and CDR2 YNFKEQ. Trimming cost V 5 bases and J 5 bases; bases outside gene matches: 11. The length of the CDR3 is 16 residues.

This clone was found a few times. CDR3 nucleotides: TGTGCCAGCTCACCACAGGGTAGGGGAGATACGCAGTATTTT. This gives the protein CASSPQGRGDTQYF. V gene TRBV18 combines with J gene TRBJ2-3; D is possibly TRBD1 (5 bases). V lost 1 base and J lost 5, with 10 bases in between. The CDR3 extends over 14 amino acids. Germline assignment: CDR1 KGHSH and CDR2 LQKENI. The full variable domain, rest sourced from reference TRBV18 and TRBJ2-3, is NAGVMQNPRHLVRRRGQEARLRCSPMKGHSHVYWYRQLPEEGLKFMVYLQKENIIDESGMPKERFSAEFPKEGPSILRIQQVVRGDSAAYFCASSPQGRGDTQYFGPGTRLTVL.

The chain has TRBV11-2 and TRBJ2-7; 9 positions agree with TRBD2. After removal of 1 base from V and 7 bases from J, the junction contained 8 bases not matched to a gene. Germline lookup yields CDR1 SGHAT and CDR2 FQNNGV. CDR3 size: 15 residues. For the CDR3, the DNA is TGTGCCAGCAGCTTAGTGGGCGGGAGGGCCCTTGAGCAGTACTTC. Amino acids: CASSLVGGRALEQYF.

The rearrangement uses TRBV19 and TRBJ1-1, with 7 bases lining up with TRBD1. The germline CDR1 and CDR2 sequences are LNHDA and SQIVND (reference sequence). Trimming cost V 6 bases and J 0 bases; bases outside gene matches: 10. The CDR3 covers 16 residues. CDR3 amino acids: CASRSLPTGVNTEAFF. CDR3 coding DNA: TGTGCCAGTAGATCCCTACCCACAGGGGTGAACACTGAAGCTTTCTTT.

This clone has more than one count but fewer than ten. V and J are TRBV28 and TRBJ2-5, with D possibly TRBD1 on 7 matching bases. This CDR3 comprises 18 residues. V lost 8 bases and J 5 bases, leaving 30 bases between the germline ends. Per the germline V gene, CDR1 is MDHEN and CDR2 is SYDVKM. The CDR3 reads CASVSGGIVGGSGETQYF. The CDR3 DNA follows: TGTGCCAGCGTTAGCGGTGGGATTGTAGGGGGCTCAGGGGAGACCCAGTACTTC.

This chain links TRBV25-1 with TRBJ1-2; D is unclear. In germline, CDR1 is MGHDK, CDR2 SYGVNS. The CDR3 length is 13 residues. Trimming stripped 5 bases from V and 0 bases from J, with 7 bases between. The CDR3 sequence is CASSSGTNYGYTF. Written as DNA, the CDR3 is TGTGCCAGCAGTAGCGGGACTAACTATGGCTACACCTTC.

The chain carries TRBV27 and TRBJ1-3, with D perhaps matching TRBD1 (5 bases). V lost 5 bases and J lost 0, with 17 bases in between. Germline V CDR1 and CDR2: MNHEY, SMNVEV (reference sequence). This CDR3 region has 17 residues. DNA for the CDR3: TGTGCCAGCAGTCCTTCGCGGGGCCGATCCTCTGGAAACACCATATATTTT. The encoded protein is CASSPSRGRSSGNTIYF.

This chain's CDR3 is CASTPPGQGAYEQYF. The CDR3 DNA is TGTGCCAGCACACCCCCGGGACAGGGGGCATATGAGCAGTACTTC. The chain joins TRBV25-1 to TRBJ2-7; 12 positions agree with TRBD1. Germline V gives CDR1 MGHDK, CDR2 SYGVNS. V lost 7 bases to trimming and J lost 7 bases; unmatched junction nucleotides: 11. The length of the CDR3 is 15 residues.

This chain uses TRBV7-9 with TRBJ2-7; tentatively, D is TRBD2 (5 bases). The CDR3 is 13 residues long. The V gene lost 5 bases and the J gene lost 3 bases, with 11 bases spanning the gap. Germline CDR1 is SEHNR and CDR2 is FQNEAQ (reference sequence). CDR3 residues: CASSPTSSYEQYF. The CDR3 DNA follows: TGTGCCAGCAGCCCAACTAGTAGCTACGAGCAGTACTTC.

The CDR3 spells CASSFGQVQYF. Written as DNA, the CDR3 is TGTGCCAGCAGTTTTGGGCAGGTGCAGTATTTT. The J gene is TRBJ2-3, the V gene TRBV27; no clear D gene. Germline CDR1 reads MNHEY; CDR2 reads SMNVEV (reference sequence). The germline V and J ends were trimmed by 3 bases and 11 bases, with 9 bases remaining between them. There are 11 residues in the CDR3.

V and J are TRBV5-7 and TRBJ2-1; TRBD2 aligns across 7 bases. TRBV5-7 is classed as an ORF, of uncertain function. V gave up 2 bases and J gave up 4 bases; unmatched junction bases: 18. This CDR3 contains 19 residues. The CDR3 region has the DNA TGTGCCAGCAGCTTTGGAGGAGCGGGGCCCGGAGGGCTGTACAATGAGCAGTTCTTC. This translates into CASSFGGAGPGGLYNEQFF.

This clone was recorded only once. Mismatch with germline at one junction end may stem from a read error. This chain uses TRBV5-6 with TRBJ2-7; a weak D match, TRBD2 (6 bases). This CDR3 region has 11 residues. Germline CDR1 reads SGHDT; CDR2 reads YYEEEE. CDR3 coding DNA: TGTGCCAGCAGCTTAAAGACGAGGGAGGACTTC. It encodes CASSLKTREDF.

The gene calls are TRBV18 and TRBJ2-7; TRBD2 might be the D (5 bases). Germline V gene lookup returns CDR1 KGHSH and CDR2 LQKENI. CDR3 length: 13 amino acids. The V and J ends lost 0 bases and 5 bases respectively, with 8 bases between them. CDR3 nucleotide sequence: TGTGCCAGCTCACCACCGAGTAGCGACGAGCAGTACTTC. Protein sequence: CASSPPSSDEQYF. Variable domain in full (rest from reference TRBV18 and TRBJ2-7): NAGVMQNPRHLVRRRGQEARLRCSPMKGHSHVYWYRQLPEEGLKFMVYLQKENIIDESGMPKERFSAEFPKEGPSILRIQQVVRGDSAAYFCASSPPSSDEQYFGPGTRLTVT.

The genes are TRBV4-1 and TRBJ1-4; 9 bases align to TRBD1. The CDR3 length is 16 residues. The ends lost 1 base at V and 5 bases at J; junction bases unmatched: 5. CDR1 and CDR2 from the germline V gene are MGHRA and YSYEKL. This CDR3 reads CASSQAQTGGNEKLFF. The CDR3 DNA is TGCGCCAGCAGCCAAGCCCAGACAGGGGGAAATGAAAAACTGTTTTTT.

V is TRBV5-1 and J is TRBJ1-6; 9 bases are a match to TRBD1. Germline V gene lookup returns CDR1 SGHRS and CDR2 YFSETQ. The ends lost 4 bases at V and 6 bases at J; junction bases unmatched: 5. This CDR3 has 15 residues. CDR3 nucleotides: TGCGCCAGCAGCATCGGGACAGGGAGTAATTCACCCCTCCACTTT. Its protein product is CASSIGTGSNSPLHF.

The chain couples TRBV7-3 to TRBJ2-7; the D gene is possibly TRBD2 (6 bases). The CDR3 consists of 15 residues. The ends were cut back, 5 bases at V and 2 bases at J, with 16 bases in the middle. The germline V gene has CDR1 SGHTA and CDR2 FQGTGA. The CDR3 region is CASSQGPGEAYEQYF. DNA for the CDR3: TGTGCCAGCAGCCAAGGTCCCGGGGAGGCCTACGAGCAGTACTTC. Filled out from reference TRBV7-3 and TRBJ2-7, the complete variable domain reads GAGVSQTPSNKVTEKGKYVELRCDPISGHTALYWYRQSLGQGPEFLIYFQGTGAADDSGLPNDRFFAVRPEGSVSTLKIQRTERGDSAVYLCASSQGPGEAYEQYFGPGTRLTVT.